These 9 T cell receptor beta chains were sequenced from one sample in a study of blood T cell repertoires in COVID-19. Clones were read by immunoSEQ multiplex PCR, and TCRdb kept only the in-frame ones, dropping some. The sample yields about 200,000 clones, about four fifths seen once. The source material was peripheral blood. Receptor source: a woman aged 80 or older with acute or convalescent COVID-19.

This chain links TRBV21-1 with TRBJ1-2; the D segment call TRBD1 is taken from the table without a DNA check. TRBV21-1 is shown as a pseudogene. The CDR3 has 15 amino acids. This CDR3 reads CASSKGCRAGNGYTF. In DNA, the CDR3 is TGTGCCAGCAGCAAAGGGTGCAGGGCTGGGAATGGCTACACCTTC.

J is TRBJ2-2 and V is TRBV30; 8 positions match TRBD1. V lost 4 bases, J lost 6 bases, and 10 bases stayed unmatched. CDR1 GTSNPN and CDR2 SVGIG come from the germline V gene (reference sequence). The CDR3 totals 15 residues. CDR3: CAWNLLDREAGELFF. CDR3 in DNA: TGTGCCTGGAATCTATTGGACAGGGAGGCCGGGGAGCTGTTTTTT.

The V gene is TRBV4-1, the J gene TRBJ2-5; 9 bases match TRBD1. The CDR3 is 16 amino acids. Germline CDR1 and CDR2: MGHRA and YSYEKL. Trimming cost V 0 bases and J 5 bases; bases outside gene matches: 7. CDR3 sequence (DNA): TGCGCCAGCAGCCAAGATCTACAGGGGGCCAAGGAGACCCAGTACTTC. It yields the protein CASSQDLQGAKETQYF.

The chain has TRBV9 and TRBJ2-2; 10 bases are a match to TRBD1. This CDR3 is built from 15 residues. Germline-derived CDR1 and CDR2 are SGDLS and YYNGEE. The J segment lost 10 bases and the V segment lost 4 bases, leaving 10 bases of the junction unmatched. CDR3 loop: CASSPPGQGTVELFF. As DNA, the CDR3 is TGTGCCAGCAGCCCCCCGGGACAGGGGACGGTGGAGCTGTTTTTT. Using reference TRBV9 and TRBJ2-2 for the parts outside the CDR3, the full variable domain is DSGVTQTPKHLITATGQRVTLRCSPRSGDLSVYWYQQSLDQGLQFLIQYYNGEERAKGNILERFSAQQFPDLHSELNLSSLELGDSALYFCASSPPGQGTVELFFGEGSRLTVL.

The chain couples TRBV20-1 to TRBJ2-5; D call uncertain. The CDR3 runs 11 residues. Germline V gene sequence: CDR1 DFQATT, CDR2 SNEGSKA (reference sequence). Trimming removed 7 bases from V and 1 base from J, with 7 bases in between. This chain's CDR3 is CSGSSQETQYF. CDR3 in DNA: TGCAGTGGTTCTTCCCAAGAGACCCAGTACTTC.

J is TRBJ2-7 and V is TRBV27; 11 nucleotides match TRBD2. J gave up 2 bases and V 6 bases, and 3 bases lay outside the gene matches. Germline-derived CDR1 and CDR2 are MNHEY and SMNVEV (reference sequence). This CDR3 is built from 14 residues. CDR3 region: CASSLLAGAYEQYF. For the CDR3, the DNA is TGTGCCAGCAGCCTACTAGCGGGGGCCTACGAGCAGTACTTC.

Written as DNA, the CDR3 is TGTGCCAGCAGCGAGACGGGGGGCTCCTACGAGCAGTACTTC. Its translation: CASSETGGSYEQYF. The rearrangement uses TRBV9 and TRBJ2-7, with 7 bases fitting TRBD2. CDR3 length: 14 residues. The V gene end was trimmed by 3 bases and the J gene end by 0 bases; junction bases not matched to a gene: 3. Germline values: CDR1 SGDLS, CDR2 YYNGEE.

V is TRBV30 and J is TRBJ1-1; TRBD1 is a possible D gene (6 bases). Germline V gene data show CDR1 as GTSNPN and CDR2 as SVGIG (reference sequence). This CDR3 comprises 14 residues. Between the trimmed V and J ends, which lost 0 bases and 4 bases, there was a span of 12 bases. CDR3 residues: CAWSVGGGVTEAFF. The DNA for the CDR3 is TGTGCCTGGAGTGTAGGAGGGGGGGTCACTGAAGCTTTCTTT.

The gene calls are TRBV30 and TRBJ2-7, with 10 bases fitting TRBD1. The CDR3 extends over 15 amino acids. Losses at the gene ends were 5 bases for V and 7 bases for J; bases not matched to a gene: 14. Per the germline V gene, CDR1 is GTSNPN and CDR2 is SVGIG (reference sequence). CDR3 in amino acids: CAWAAVGQGLTEQYF. The CDR3 region has the DNA TGTGCCTGGGCGGCGGTGGGACAGGGGCTAACGGAGCAGTACTTC.